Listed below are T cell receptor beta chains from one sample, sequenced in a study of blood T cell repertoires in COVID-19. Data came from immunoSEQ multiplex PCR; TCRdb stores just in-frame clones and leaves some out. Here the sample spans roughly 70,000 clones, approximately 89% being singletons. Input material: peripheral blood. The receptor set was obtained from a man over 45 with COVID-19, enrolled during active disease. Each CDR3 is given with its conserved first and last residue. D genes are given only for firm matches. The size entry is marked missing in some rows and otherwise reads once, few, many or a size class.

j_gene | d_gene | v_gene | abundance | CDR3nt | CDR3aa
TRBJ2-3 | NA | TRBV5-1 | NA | TGCGCCAGCAGCCAGGGATCGAATACGCAGTATTTT | CASSQGSNTQYF
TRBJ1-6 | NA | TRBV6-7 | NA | TGTTCGGCCCGCACCGGGGGTAATTCACCCCTCCACTTT | CSARTGGNSPLHF
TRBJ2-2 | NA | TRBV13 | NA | TGTGCCAGCAGCTTAAGGGGGAACACCGGGGAGCTGTTTTTT | CASSLRGNTGELFF
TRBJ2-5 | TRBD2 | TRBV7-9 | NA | TGTGCCAGCAGCTTAATTGCTAGCGGGAGGGCCCGGGAGACCCAGTACTTC | CASSLIASGRARETQYF
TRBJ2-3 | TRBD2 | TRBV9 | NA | TGTGCCAGCAGCGTAGGACTAGCGGGCACAGATACGCAGTATTTT | CASSVGLAGTDTQYF
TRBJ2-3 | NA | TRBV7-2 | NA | TGTGCCAGCAGCTTAGTATTGCCGGGAGCGGCAGATACGCAGTATTTT | CASSLVLPGAADTQYF
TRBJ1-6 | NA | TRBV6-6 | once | TGTGCCAGCACCGTACAGGAAACTAATTCACCCCTCCACTTT | CASTVQETNSPLHF
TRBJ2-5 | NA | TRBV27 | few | TGTGCCAGCAGAGCTTATGGAGGAGAGACCCAGTACTTC | CASRAYGGETQYF
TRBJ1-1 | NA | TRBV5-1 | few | TGCGCCAGCAGCACTAGGGAGAACACTGAAGCTTTCTTT | CASSTRENTEAFF
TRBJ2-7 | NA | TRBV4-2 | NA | TGTGCCAGCAGCCAGGTCAGGGTCAACGAGCAGTACTTC | CASSQVRVNEQYF
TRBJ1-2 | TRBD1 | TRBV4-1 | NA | TGCGCCAGCAGCCTTAAGGGACAGGGCTATGGCTACACCTTC | CASSLKGQGYGYTF
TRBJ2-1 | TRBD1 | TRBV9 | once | TGTGCCAGCAGCCATGGACAGGGGTCCTACAATGAGCAGTTCTTC | CASSHGQGSYNEQFF
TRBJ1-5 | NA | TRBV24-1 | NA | TGTGCCACCAGCTTACAGGATAGCAATCAGCCCCAGCATTTT | CATSLQDSNQPQHF
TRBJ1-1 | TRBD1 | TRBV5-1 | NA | TGCGCCAGCAGCTTTGGTTCGGGGACAGACCCTGAAGCTTTCTTT | CASSFGSGTDPEAFF
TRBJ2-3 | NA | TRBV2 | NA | TGTGCCAGCAGACTGACAGGCACAGATACGCAGTATTTT | CASRLTGTDTQYF
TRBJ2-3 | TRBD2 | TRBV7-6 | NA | TGTGCCAGCAGCTTATACCTAGCGGGAGGGCCGAACACAGATACGCAGTATTTT | CASSLYLAGGPNTDTQYF
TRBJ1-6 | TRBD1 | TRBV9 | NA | TGTGCCAGCAGCTCGCGGACAGGGGATAATTCACCCCTCCACTTT | CASSSRTGDNSPLHF
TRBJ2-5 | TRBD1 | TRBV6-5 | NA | TGTGCCAGCAGTTACGGACAGGGGGCAGGGGAGACCCAGTACTTC | CASSYGQGAGETQYF
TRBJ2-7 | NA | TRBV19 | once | TGTGCCAGTAGTATAGCTGGGGCTTCAAACGAGCAGTACTTC | CASSIAGASNEQYF
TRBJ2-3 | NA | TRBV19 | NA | TGTGCCAGTAGTATTCCTCAGGGGCTACTAAACACAGATACGCAGTATTTT | CASSIPQGLLNTDTQYF
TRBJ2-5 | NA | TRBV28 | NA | TGTGCCAGCAGTTTAAGTTCGGGTGCGCAGACCCAGTACTTC | CASSLSSGAQTQYF
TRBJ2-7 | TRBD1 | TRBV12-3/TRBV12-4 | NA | TGTGCCAGCACCGTCGGACAGGGCCACGAGCAGTACTTC | CASTVGQGHEQYF
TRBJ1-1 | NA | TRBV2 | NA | TGTGCCAGCAGCCAGAGAGTGGACAGAATTTACACTGAAGCTTTCTTT | CASSQRVDRIYTEAFF
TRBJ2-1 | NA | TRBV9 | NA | TGTGCCAGCAGCGTAGGTGGGGCCCCGGGCGCAAGTGAGCAGTTCTTC | CASSVGGAPGASEQFF
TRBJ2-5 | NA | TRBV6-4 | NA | TGTGCCAGGGCCAGGGGAGAGACCCAGTACTTC | CARARGETQYF
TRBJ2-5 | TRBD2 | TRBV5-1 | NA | TGCGCCAGCAGGCCGGGGTCCGGGGGGGAGACCCAGTACTTC | CASRPGSGGETQYF
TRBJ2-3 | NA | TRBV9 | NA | TGTGCCAGCAGCGACCTAGCCAGGAGGGGCGGAGATACGCAGTATTTT | CASSDLARRGGDTQYF
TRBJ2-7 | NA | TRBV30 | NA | TGTGCCTGGAGTTGGGAGGGGGGTTCCGCCTACGAGCAGTACTTC | CAWSWEGGSAYEQYF
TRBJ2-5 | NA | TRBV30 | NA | TGTGCCTGGAGTCGTCAGTCGGGAGAAGAGACCCAGTACTTC | CAWSRQSGEETQYF
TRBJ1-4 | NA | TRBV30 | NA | TGTGCCTGGAGTGTAGGAGCAACTAATGAAAAACTGTTTTTT | CAWSVGATNEKLFF
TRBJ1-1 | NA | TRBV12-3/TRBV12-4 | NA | TGTGCCAGCAGCCTGGGACAAAGAGCTTTCTTT | CASSLGQRAFF
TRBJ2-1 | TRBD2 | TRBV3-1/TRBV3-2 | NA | TGTGCCAGCAGCGGACTAGCGGGAGGATTGAACGGTGAGCAGTTCTTC | CASSGLAGGLNGEQFF
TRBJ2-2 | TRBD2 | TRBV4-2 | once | TGTGCCAGCAGCCGAGGGACTAGCGGTAACACCGGGGAGCTGTTTTTT | CASSRGTSGNTGELFF
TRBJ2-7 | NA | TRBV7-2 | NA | TGTGCCAGCACCGCCGAGGGCGGGTCCTACGAGCAGTACTTC | CASTAEGGSYEQYF
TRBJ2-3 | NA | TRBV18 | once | TGTGCCAGCTCACCAATGGGGGCCGGGGAGACAGATACGCAGTATTTT | CASSPMGAGETDTQYF
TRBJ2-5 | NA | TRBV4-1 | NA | TGCGCCAGCAGCCACTCGACAGGACAAGAGACCCAGTACTTC | CASSHSTGQETQYF
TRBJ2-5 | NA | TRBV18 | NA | TGTGCCAGCTCACCACCAGCGGGCCAAGAGACCCAGTACTTC | CASSPPAGQETQYF
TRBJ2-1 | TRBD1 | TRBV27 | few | TGTGCCAGCAGGACAGGGGCGGGTGAGCAGTTCTTC | CASRTGAGEQFF
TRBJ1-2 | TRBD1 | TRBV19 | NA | TGTGCCAGTACCAGGGGGCCGAGTGGCTATGGCTACACCTTC | CASTRGPSGYGYTF
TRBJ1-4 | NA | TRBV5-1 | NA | TGCGCCAGCAGCTTGGGGACCTTGCGGGATGGAGGTGAAAAACTGTTTTTT | CASSLGTLRDGGEKLFF
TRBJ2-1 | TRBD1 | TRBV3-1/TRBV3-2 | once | TGTGCCAGCAGCCATCTTCCCGGGGACAGGGGGCGGCAGTTCTTC | CASSHLPGDRGRQFF
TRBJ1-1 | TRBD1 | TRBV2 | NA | TGTGCCAGCAGTGCGGTCAGGGGGCTTAACACTGAAGCTTTCTTT | CASSAVRGLNTEAFF
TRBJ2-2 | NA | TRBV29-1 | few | TGCAGCGTTAGACCGGGAGCCGGGGAGCTGTTTTTT | CSVRPGAGELFF
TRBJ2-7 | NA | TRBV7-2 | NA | TGTGCCAGCAGCTTAGTGTTCGGGACCTACGAGCAGTACTTC | CASSLVFGTYEQYF
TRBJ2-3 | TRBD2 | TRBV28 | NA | TGTGCCAGCAGTTTAAGGGCTAGCGGGACGAGAACAGATACGCAGTATTTT | CASSLRASGTRTDTQYF
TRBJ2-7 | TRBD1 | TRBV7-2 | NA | TGTGCCAGCAGCTTAACTGGGACAGGGACCTACGAGCAGTACTTC | CASSLTGTGTYEQYF
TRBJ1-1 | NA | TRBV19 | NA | TGTGCCAGTAGTCCCCGGGGAGGGGAGGGCACTGAAGCTTTCTTT | CASSPRGGEGTEAFF
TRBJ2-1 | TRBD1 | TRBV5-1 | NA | TGCGCCAGCAGCTTGCCCGGGACAGGGGTGAGAGATGAGCAGTTCTTC | CASSLPGTGVRDEQFF
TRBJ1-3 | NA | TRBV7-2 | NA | TGTGCCAGCAGCGCCACCGGGACAATGCTATATTTT | CASSATGTMLYF
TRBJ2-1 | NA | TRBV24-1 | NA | TGTGCCACCAGTGACTCCCCCACGGGTGAGCAGTTCTTC | CATSDSPTGEQFF
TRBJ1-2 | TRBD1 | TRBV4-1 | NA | TGCGCCAGCAGCAGACAGGGGATGGTGGGCTACACCTTC | CASSRQGMVGYTF
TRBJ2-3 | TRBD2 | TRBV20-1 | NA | TGCAGTGCTAGTCCTAGCGGTAGTAGCACAGATACGCAGTATTTT | CSASPSGSSTDTQYF
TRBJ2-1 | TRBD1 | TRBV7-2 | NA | TGTGCCAGCAGCAACCCCCCGGGACAGGGATTCAATGAGCAGTTCTTC | CASSNPPGQGFNEQFF
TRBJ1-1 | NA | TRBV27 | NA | TGTGCCAGCAGCCCACAGATGAACACTGAAGCTTTCTTT | CASSPQMNTEAFF
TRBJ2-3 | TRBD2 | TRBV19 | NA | TGTGCCAGTAGAGCGACTAGCAGTGGGGATACGCAGTATTTT | CASRATSSGDTQYF
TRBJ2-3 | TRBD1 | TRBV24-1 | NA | TGTGCCACCAGTGATACAGGGGGTTCAGATACGCAGTATTTT | CATSDTGGSDTQYF
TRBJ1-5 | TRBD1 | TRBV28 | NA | TGTGCCAGCAGGCTGGGCCGGGACAGGGTGGACCAGCCCCAGCATTTT | CASRLGRDRVDQPQHF
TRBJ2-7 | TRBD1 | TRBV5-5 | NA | TGTGCCAGCAGCTTTCAGTCACAGGGGAGCGAGCAGTACTTC | CASSFQSQGSEQYF
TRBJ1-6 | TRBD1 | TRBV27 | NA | TGTGCCAGCAGTAGAGGGACAGGGGGCTATTCACCCCTCCACTTT | CASSRGTGGYSPLHF